The 27 T cell receptor beta chains below all came from one sample that was sequenced in a study of CD8+ T cells in alopecia areata. cDNA serving as the sequencing template came from extracted, reverse transcribed RNA. Clones were sequenced by immunoSEQ multiplex PCR, and TCRdb holds only the in-frame ones, with some missing. The sample carries 150,000 or so clones, approximately 60% recorded once. Specimen: CD4+ T cells sorted from blood. The origin of the receptors is a human donor in good health.

The chain uses TRBV6-5 and TRBJ2-5, with a tentative D call TRBD1 (6 bases). CDR1 MNHEY and CDR2 SVGAGI come from the germline V gene. Trimming cost V 10 bases and J 5 bases, with 14 bases left between them. The CDR3 totals 12 residues. The CDR3 region is CAIGDTWETQYF. In DNA form, the CDR3 reads TGTGCCATCGGGGACACATGGGAGACCCAGTACTTC.

Comments on this clone: The CDR3 end shows no conserved phenylalanine or tryptophan, and so a read error is likely. The DNA is omitted, as the CDR3 cannot be located on it reliably, and the CDR3 follows TCRdb's listing. This CDR3 is CTSSLKTGTSGPRT. The chain recombines TRBV1 with TRBJ2-3; TRBD2 reflects the table's D call only, with no check against the DNA. TRBV1 is marked as a pseudogene. The CDR3 is 14 amino acids long, termini counted.

This clone was seen many times. This sequence joins TRBV27 and TRBJ2-6; no firm D call. V lost 3 bases, J lost 2 bases, and 2 bases lay in between. The CDR3 loop spans 13 amino acids. Germline values: CDR1 MNHEY, CDR2 SMNVEV (reference sequence). The CDR3 region is CASSLAGANVLTF. The CDR3 region has the DNA TGTGCCAGCAGTTTGGCTGGGGCCAACGTCCTGACTTTC.

J is TRBJ2-1 and V is TRBV10-3; the D is unclear. V lost 4 bases and J 6 bases, leaving 7 bases between the germline ends. Germline CDR1 reads ENHRY; CDR2 reads SYGVKD. The CDR3 loop spans 12 amino acids. CDR3 bases: TGTGCCATCAGTGTTCTCGGCAATGAGCAGTTCTTC. This translates into CAISVLGNEQFF.

The V call is TRBV29-1, the J call TRBJ2-5; D not certain. This CDR3 contains 13 residues. Looked up from germline, CDR1 is SQVTM and CDR2 is ANQGSEA. V dropped 6 bases and J dropped 2 bases, with 13 bases sitting between them. In nucleotides, the CDR3 is TGCAGCGTGGCCGCGCCGCTACAAGAGACCCAGTACTTC. Amino acids: CSVAAPLQETQYF.

This chain uses TRBV4-1 with TRBJ2-5; TRBD2 matches 7 bases. V trimming: 5 bases; J trimming: 2 bases; junction bases outside the gene matches: 11. The germline V gene encodes CDR1 MGHRA and CDR2 YSYEKL. This CDR3 spans 16 amino acids. The CDR3 sequence is CASSSPGRTPQETQYF. The CDR3 coding sequence is TGCGCCAGCAGCTCCCCCGGGAGGACCCCACAAGAGACCCAGTACTTC.

Comments on this clone: Other nucleotide sequences in the sample specify the same CDR3. The gene calls are TRBV6-5 and TRBJ2-7; 7 bases match TRBD2. Per the germline V gene, CDR1 is MNHEY and CDR2 is SVGAGI. With V trimmed by 5 bases and J by 3 bases, 4 bases remained unmatched. This CDR3 contains 13 residues. In DNA, the CDR3 is TGTGCCAGCAGTCGGACTAGGGGCTACGAGCAGTACTTC. It encodes CASSRTRGYEQYF.

The gene calls are TRBV7-8 and TRBJ2-1; 13 bases map to TRBD2. From germline, CDR1 is SGHVS and CDR2 FQNEAQ. J lost 10 bases, V lost 5 bases, and 8 bases had no gene match. The CDR3 has 15 amino acids. The CDR3 sequence: CASSPGLAGVAEQFF. CDR3 DNA: TGTGCCAGCAGCCCCGGACTAGCGGGAGTAGCCGAGCAGTTCTTC.

V usage is TRBV27 and J usage is TRBJ1-1, with D possibly TRBD1 on 5 matching bases. The CDR3 is made up of 14 amino acids. With 3 bases removed from V and 1 base from J, the gap between germline ends came to 9 bases. Looked up from germline, CDR1 is MNHEY and CDR2 is SMNVEV (reference sequence). The CDR3 region has the DNA TGTGCCAGCAGTTTGAAGAGGGGGAACACTGAAGCTTTCTTT. It codes for CASSLKRGNTEAFF.

This clone was recorded a few times. J is TRBJ2-1 and V is TRBV29-1, with a tentative D call TRBD2 (5 bases). Trimming took 8 bases from V and 1 from J, leaving 15 bases between them. From germline, CDR1 is SQVTM and CDR2 ANQGSEA. There are 14 residues in the CDR3. The CDR3 DNA is TGCAGCTCCGGGAAGGTTTTGTCCTACAATGAGCAGTTCTTC. Residues: CSSGKVLSYNEQFF.

This clone has just a few counts. This chain uses TRBV7-2 with TRBJ2-3; D may be TRBD1 (5 bases). Germline V CDR1 and CDR2: SGHTA, FQGNSA. The CDR3 contains 15 residues. With 1 base removed from V and 4 bases from J, the gap between germline ends came to 12 bases. Written as DNA, the CDR3 is TGTGCCAGCAGCTTAGGCCGAATAGGGGCAGATACGCAGTATTTT. Amino acids: CASSLGRIGADTQYF.

The chain links TRBV27 to TRBJ1-1, with D unclear. V shed 2 bases and J shed 5 bases, with 12 bases lying between them. Per the germline V gene, CDR1 is MNHEY and CDR2 is SMNVEV (reference sequence). The CDR3 length is 14 residues. CDR3 in amino acids: CASSLVAGYTEAFF. The CDR3 coding sequence is TGTGCCAGCAGTTTAGTTGCAGGTTATACTGAAGCTTTCTTT.

The rearrangement joins TRBV9 to TRBJ2-2; perhaps D is TRBD1 or TRBD2 (5 bases each). Germline assignment: CDR1 SGDLS and CDR2 YYNGEE. This CDR3 has 16 amino acids. With 2 bases removed from V and 4 bases from J, the gap between germline ends came to 15 bases. The CDR3 DNA sequence: TGTGCCAGCAGCGTTAGGGGCAGGGAGACCACCGGGGAGCTGTTTTTT. This sequence encodes CASSVRGRETTGELFF.

In this sample, this clone turned up a few times. The V gene is TRBV25-1, the J gene TRBJ2-2; TRBD2 is a possible D gene (5 bases). Germline assignment: CDR1 MGHDK and CDR2 SYGVNS. Trimming cost V 1 base and J 6 bases, with 15 bases left between them. The CDR3 extends over 16 amino acids. The CDR3, as DNA: TGTGCCAGCAGTGAATGGGATAAGGAGGCAGCCGGGGAGCTGTTTTTT. Translated, it gives CASSEWDKEAAGELFF.

This clone has just a few counts. The chain uses TRBV19 and TRBJ2-7; D gene unclear. The V and J ends lost 4 bases and 5 bases respectively, with 15 bases between them. Germline V gives CDR1 LNHDA, CDR2 SQIVND (reference sequence). The CDR3 spans 14 residues. The CDR3 loop reads CASSRSVFLNEQYF. CDR3 coding DNA: TGTGCCAGTAGTAGGAGCGTATTTCTCAACGAGCAGTACTTC.

This clone was counted a few times. CDR3 region: CASSFSHTTGGAGQPQHF. CDR3 sequence (DNA): TGTGCCAGCAGCTTTTCCCACACGACAGGGGGCGCGGGACAGCCCCAGCATTTT. The J gene is TRBJ1-5, the V gene TRBV11-2, with 10 bases fitting TRBD1. V shed 3 bases and J 7 bases; nucleotides not matched to a gene: 15. The CDR3 spans 18 residues. Germline loops: CDR1 SGHAT, CDR2 FQNNGV.

This chain links TRBV4-1 with TRBJ2-7; 9 positions match TRBD1. This CDR3 has 15 amino acids. Germline values: CDR1 MGHRA, CDR2 YSYEKL. V dropped 2 bases and J dropped 3; count of bases not matched to a gene: 5. The CDR3 DNA sequence: TGCGCCAGCAGCCAAATGGACAGGGGACACTACGAGCAGTACTTC. Its translation is CASSQMDRGHYEQYF.

J is TRBJ1-2 and V is TRBV30; tentatively, D is TRBD1 (6 bases). This CDR3 is 12 amino acids long. Trimming took off 3 bases at V and 8 bases at J, with 13 bases between the two ends. Germline-derived CDR1 and CDR2 are GTSNPN and SVGIG (reference sequence). This CDR3 reads CAWSDGGQGYTF. For the CDR3, the DNA is TGTGCCTGGAGCGACGGAGGACAGGGCTACACCTTC.

The J gene is TRBJ1-1, the V gene TRBV5-1; D remains unclear. This CDR3 has 13 amino acids. CDR1 and CDR2 (germline): SGHRS, YFSETQ. Trimming pared 0 bases from V and 5 bases from J, leaving 8 bases between. CDR3 loop: CASSLGAGTEAFF. DNA of the CDR3: TGCGCCAGCAGCTTGGGAGCGGGGACTGAAGCTTTCTTT.

The genes are TRBV19 and TRBJ2-3; TRBD1 aligns across 9 bases. Trimming at V came to 7 bases and at J to 11 bases, leaving 16 bases not matched to a gene. In germline, CDR1 is LNHDA, CDR2 SQIVND (reference sequence). The CDR3 length is 15 residues. The CDR3 loop reads CASTPQGQGHVGQYF. As DNA, the CDR3 is TGTGCCAGTACCCCCCAGGGACAGGGACACGTCGGGCAGTATTTT. The complete variable domain, with remaining parts taken from reference TRBV19 and TRBJ2-3, reads DGGITQSPKYLFRKEGQNVTLSCEQNLNHDAMYWYRQDPGQGLRLIYYSQIVNDFQKGDIAEGYSVSREKKESFPLTVTSAQKNPTAFYLCASTPQGQGHVGQYFGPGTRLTVL.

This clone was found many times. The chain employs TRBV18 and TRBJ2-4; 9 nucleotides align to TRBD2. The CDR3 length is 18 residues. J lost 3 bases, V lost 2 bases, and 11 bases had no gene match. Germline loops: CDR1 KGHSH, CDR2 LQKENI. The CDR3 sequence is CASSPLAGASQDKNIQYF. CDR3 coding DNA: TGTGCCAGCTCACCATTAGCGGGAGCAAGTCAGGACAAAAACATTCAGTACTTC.

This chain links TRBV28 with TRBJ2-5; no definite D call. V gave up 5 bases and J gave up 7 bases, with 14 bases separating them. Germline CDR1 and CDR2: MDHEN and SYDVKM. This CDR3 contains 13 residues. The CDR3 bases are TGTGCCAGCAGTGGACCCGACCTGGGGACCCAGTACTTC. Residues: CASSGPDLGTQYF.

The rearrangement links TRBV29-1 to TRBJ1-5, with D tentatively TRBD1 (5 bases). CDR3 size: 13 residues. The V end lost 4 bases, the J end lost 0 bases, and 7 bases lay between the germline ends. The germline gives CDR1 SQVTM, CDR2 ANQGSEA. The CDR3 bases are TGCAGCGTTGCCCAGGGTAGCAATCAGCCCCAGCATTTT. Translating it yields CSVAQGSNQPQHF.

This clone was detected only a few times. The genes are TRBV11-2 and TRBJ2-5, with D perhaps matching TRBD2 (7 bases). The CDR3 runs 18 residues. Trimming took off 3 bases at V and 10 bases at J, with 30 bases between the two ends. Germline loops: CDR1 SGHAT, CDR2 FQNNGV. Written as DNA, the CDR3 is TGTGCCAGCAGCTTCGCTCTAGCTAGCGGAGGGGGTTCCGAGGACCAGTACTTC. Amino acids: CASSFALASGGGSEDQYF.

This clone was picked up a small number of times. The CDR3 loop reads CAWSQGGRISIGRTQYF. CDR3 DNA: TGTGCCTGGAGTCAAGGAGGAAGAATCTCCATTGGTAGAACGCAGTATTTT. The chain links TRBV30 to TRBJ2-3; TRBD2 might be the D (5 bases). This CDR3 contains 17 residues. Germline CDR1 and CDR2: GTSNPN and SVGIG (reference sequence). Trimming shortened V by 2 bases and J by 9 bases, and 27 bases separated the two germline ends.

This rearrangement joins TRBV11-1 to TRBJ2-1; 7 nucleotides agree with TRBD1. The junction had 13 bases not matched to a gene; V was cut back by 1 base and J by 7 bases. The germline CDR1 and CDR2 sequences are SGHAT and FQDESV (reference sequence). The CDR3 is 17 residues long. The DNA for the CDR3 is TGTGCCAGCAGCTTAGGTCCCGGGATTTCCAGGGGGAATGAGCAGTTCTTC. Its protein product is CASSLGPGISRGNEQFF.

This clone was counted once. This chain connects TRBV9 to TRBJ2-1; unclear D gene. V lost 2 bases and J lost 10, with 7 bases in between. This CDR3 contains 11 residues. Germline lookup yields CDR1 SGDLS and CDR2 YYNGEE. The CDR3 here is CASSVDGEQFF. In DNA, the CDR3 is TGTGCCAGCAGCGTGGACGGGGAGCAGTTCTTC.